These 3 T cell receptor beta chains were all obtained from the same sample, sequenced in a study of blood T cell repertoires in COVID-19 (dated by TCRdb to about 2020). The receptor library was made with the immunoSEQ multiplex PCR assay. TCRdb's version of the immuneACCESS table is confined to in-frame rearrangements and falls short of the full clone set. An unresolved V gene accounts for under half of the shortfall where checked; the remainder is of unknown origin. The sample records approximately 65,000 clones, 70% to 85% of which are singletons. 18% of the sample lies in the top ten. The sample taken for sequencing was peripheral blood. The receptors shown here come from a man in his 60s with acute or convalescent COVID-19.

This clone has only one observation. This chain uses TRBV9 with TRBJ1-3; perhaps TRBD1 as D (5 bases). V dropped 2 bases and J dropped 2 bases, with 11 bases sitting between them. Per germline, CDR1 SGDLS and CDR2 YYNGEE. The CDR3 has 15 amino acids. CDR3 nucleotide sequence: TGTGCCAGCAGCGTGGGGGGGACCGCTGGAAACACCATATATTTT. Translated, it gives CASSVGGTAGNTIYF.

This clone was found once. This chain links TRBV4-1 with TRBJ1-1, with 7 positions matching TRBD1. The germline V gene encodes CDR1 MGHRA and CDR2 YSYEKL. The CDR3 has 19 residues. V lost 0 bases, J lost 0 bases, and 13 bases stayed unmatched. CDR3 loop: CASSQELGTDLQMNTEAFF. The DNA for the CDR3 is TGCGCCAGCAGCCAAGAACTCGGGACAGACCTTCAAATGAACACTGAAGCTTTCTTT.

The gene calls are TRBV19 and TRBJ1-1, with a possible D match to TRBD1 (6 bases). This CDR3 contains 14 residues. The V end lost 4 bases, the J end lost 3 bases, and 12 bases lay between the germline ends. CDR1 LNHDA and CDR2 SQIVND come from the germline V gene (reference sequence). The CDR3 DNA follows: TGTGCCAGTAGTAGCGGGGGCGAATACACTGAAGCTTTCTTT. It translates to CASSSGGEYTEAFF. Combining the CDR3 with reference TRBV19 and TRBJ1-1 gives the whole variable domain DGGITQSPKYLFRKEGQNVTLSCEQNLNHDAMYWYRQDPGQGLRLIYYSQIVNDFQKGDIAEGYSVSREKKESFPLTVTSAQKNPTAFYLCASSSGGEYTEAFFGQGTRLTVV.